Listed below are T cell receptor beta chains from one sample, sequenced in a study of CD8 T cells in Susac syndrome. Using its own MiXCR run on the immunoSEQ multiplex PCR reads, TCRdb lists one record per CDR3 protein. This table holds 150,000 or so distinct CDR3 sequences, nearly 97% found once. The sequenced material came from CD8+ T cells from PBMCs. These receptors came from a human donor with multiple sclerosis. Each CDR3 is given with its conserved first and last residue. The D gene is left open where the match is weak. Expanded clones get a size class; other rows say once, few or many, or leave the size out.

clone_size j_call d_call v_call cdr3_aa cdr3_nt
few TRBJ2-1 TRBD2 TRBV2 CASSTSGGPYNEQFF TGTGCCAGCAGCACTAGCGGGGGTCCCTACAATGAGCAGTTCTTC
- TRBJ2-1 - TRBV29-1 CSVEDTYNEQFF TGCAGCGTTGAAGACACTTACAATGAGCAGTTCTTC
- TRBJ2-7 - TRBV20-1 CSARIYYEQYF TGCAGTGCTAGAATATACTACGAGCAGTACTTC
- TRBJ2-1 - TRBV29-1 CSVSRDTYNEQFF TGCAGCGTTTCCAGGGATACGTACAATGAGCAGTTCTTC
once TRBJ1-5 TRBD1 TRBV20-1 CSAIGQDNQPQHF TGCAGTGCCATTGGACAGGACAATCAGCCCCAGCATTTT
once TRBJ1-1 TRBD1 TRBV20-1 CSARDLTGAVTSAEAFF TGCAGTGCTAGAGATCTCACAGGGGCGGTAACTTCGGCTGAAGCTTTCTTT
once TRBJ1-2 - TRBV29-1 CSAKDGYGYTF TGCAGCGCAAAGGACGGCTATGGCTACACCTTC
- TRBJ1-1 - TRBV12-3/TRBV12-4 CASSPLPEAFF TGTGCCAGCAGCCCTCTCCCCGAAGCTTTCTTT
- TRBJ1-2 TRBD1 TRBV6-5 CASSSPGTGTFYGYTF TGTGCCAGCAGTTCCCCCGGGACAGGGACCTTCTATGGCTACACCTTC
- TRBJ1-5 - TRBV29-1 CSVGEGHGSQPQHF TGCAGCGTCGGGGAGGGGCACGGGAGTCAGCCCCAGCATTTT
once TRBJ2-1 - TRBV13 CASSSLAGPSSYNEQFF TGTGCCAGCAGCTCGTTGGCGGGACCATCCTCCTACAATGAGCAGTTCTTC
- TRBJ2-3 - TRBV7-9 CASSLQGVDTQYF TGTGCCAGCAGCCTACAGGGCGTAGATACGCAGTATTTT
- TRBJ2-1 - TRBV5-4 CASSLEADLYNEQFF TGTGCCAGCAGCTTGGAGGCAGACCTCTACAATGAGCAGTTCTTC
- TRBJ1-4 - TRBV13 CASSLEYSNEKLFF TGTGCCAGCAGCTTAGAGTACTCCAATGAAAAACTGTTTTTT
- TRBJ2-1 - TRBV19 CASSMLSYNEQFF TGTGCCAGTAGTATGCTAAGCTACAATGAGCAGTTCTTC
- TRBJ1-2 - TRBV27 CASNPGGGDYGYTF TGTGCCAGCAATCCGGGGGGAGGGGACTATGGCTACACCTTC
- TRBJ1-3 - TRBV20-1 CSARTADRGNTIYF TGCAGTGCTAGAACAGCCGACCGAGGAAACACCATATATTTT
- TRBJ2-1 - TRBV7-3 CASSEITAGIQFF TGTGCCAGCAGTGAAATTACGGCGGGGATACAGTTCTTC
- TRBJ1-1 - TRBV7-9 CASSRQLDWNTEAFF TGTGCCAGCAGCCGGCAACTGGACTGGAACACTGAAGCTTTCTTT
- TRBJ2-3 - TRBV27 CASSPGLGDTQYF TGTGCCAGCAGCCCGGGGCTGGGCGATACGCAGTATTTT
- TRBJ2-5 TRBD2 TRBV7-8 CASSLTLAEETQYF TGTGCCAGCAGCTTAACCCTAGCGGAAGAGACCCAGTACTTC
- TRBJ1-5 - TRBV30 CAWSVGAVSNQPQHF TGTGCCTGGAGTGTAGGCGCAGTAAGCAATCAGCCCCAGCATTTT
- TRBJ1-2 TRBD1 TRBV20-1 CSARAGTVYGYTF TGCAGTGCTAGAGCGGGGACAGTCTATGGCTACACCTTC